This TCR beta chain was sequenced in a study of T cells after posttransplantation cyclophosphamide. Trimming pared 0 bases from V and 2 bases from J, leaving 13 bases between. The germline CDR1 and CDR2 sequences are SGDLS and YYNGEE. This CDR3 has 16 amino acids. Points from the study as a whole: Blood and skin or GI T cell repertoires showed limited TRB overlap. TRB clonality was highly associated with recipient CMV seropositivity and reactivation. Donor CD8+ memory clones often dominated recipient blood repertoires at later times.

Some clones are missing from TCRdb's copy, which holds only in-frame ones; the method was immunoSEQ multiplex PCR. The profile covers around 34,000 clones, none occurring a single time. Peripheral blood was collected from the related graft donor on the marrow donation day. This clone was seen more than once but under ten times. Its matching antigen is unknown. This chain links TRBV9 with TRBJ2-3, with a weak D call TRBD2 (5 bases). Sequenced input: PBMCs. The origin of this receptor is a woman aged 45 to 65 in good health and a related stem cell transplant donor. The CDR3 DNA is TGTGCCAGCAGCGTAGAAGCTAGCTGGGACACAGATACGCAGTATTTT. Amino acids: CASSVEASWDTDTQYF.